Presented here are 26 T cell receptor beta chains from one specimen sequenced in a study of CD8+CD57+ T cells in acquired aplastic anemia. TCR beta VDJ combinations and CDR3 sequences were profiled from genomic DNA. TCRdb re-called the reads through MiXCR, storing one row per CDR3 protein. The profile covers over 150,000 distinct CDR3 sequences, with 35% to 55% appearing a single time and 1.1% taken by the ten largest. Sequenced material: sorted CD4+, CD8+, or CD8+CD57+ T cells (not recorded which) from PBMCs. The origin of the receptors is a human donor in good health.

This clonotype was observed a few times. A much larger clone is a single base away; this may be a read error. V is TRBV20-1 and J is TRBJ2-7; TRBD1 matches at 10 bases. The CDR3 has 12 residues. Germline lookup yields CDR1 DFQATT and CDR2 SNEGSKA (reference sequence). The CDR3 is CSARGQGSEQCF. In nucleotides, the CDR3 is TGCAGTGCTAGGGGACAGGGGTCCGAGCAGTGCTTC.

This sequence joins TRBV7-3 and TRBJ2-7; no firm D call. In germline, CDR1 is SGHTA, CDR2 FQGTGA. Trimming left V 5 bases short and J 0 bases short, with 14 bases between. This CDR3 spans 15 amino acids. The CDR3 reads CASSQATQPSYEQYF. CDR3 sequence (DNA): TGTGCCAGCAGCCAAGCAACGCAACCCTCCTACGAGCAGTACTTC. Full variable domain (remainder filled in from reference TRBV7-3 and TRBJ2-7): GAGVSQTPSNKVTEKGKYVELRCDPISGHTALYWYRQSLGQGPEFLIYFQGTGAADDSGLPNDRFFAVRPEGSVSTLKIQRTERGDSAVYLCASSQATQPSYEQYFGPGTRLTVT.

The chain recombines TRBV20-1 with TRBJ1-6; D gene ambiguous. This CDR3 has 14 residues. V was shortened by 6 bases and J by 10 bases, with 19 bases between the two germline ends. The germline gives CDR1 DFQATT, CDR2 SNEGSKA (reference sequence). The chain's CDR3 is CSAARGGGGSPLHF. The CDR3 DNA sequence: TGCAGTGCCGCACGGGGAGGTGGAGGATCACCCCTCCACTTT.

CDR3 residues: CASSLIGTVSHGYTF. The CDR3 DNA reads TGTGCCAGCAGTTTGATAGGGACGGTCAGCCATGGCTACACCTTC. V and J are TRBV12-3 or TRBV12-4 and TRBJ1-2; D possibly corresponds to TRBD1 (5 bases). The CDR3 is made up of 15 amino acids. V dropped 3 bases and J dropped 6 bases, with 17 bases sitting between them.

This clonotype was picked up many times. The chain employs TRBV5-1 and TRBJ1-1; 7 bases are shared with TRBD1. With V trimmed by 0 bases and J by 8 bases, 10 bases remained unmatched. The CDR3 contains 15 residues. In germline, CDR1 is SGHRS, CDR2 YFSETQ. The CDR3 coding sequence is TGCGCCAGCAGCTTGGATTGGTACGGGACAGCCGAAGCTTTCTTT. The encoded protein is CASSLDWYGTAEAFF.

The rearrangement links TRBV19 to TRBJ2-1; D is ambiguous. Germline V gene sequence: CDR1 LNHDA, CDR2 SQIVND (reference sequence). Trimming removed 6 bases from V and 1 base from J, with 10 bases in between. This CDR3 is built from 14 residues. The CDR3 here is CASRKVISYNEQFF. In DNA form, the CDR3 reads TGTGCCAGTAGAAAGGTGATTTCCTACAATGAGCAGTTCTTC.

The chain links TRBV24-1 to TRBJ1-5; unclear D gene. V was shortened by 5 bases and J by 5 bases, with 9 bases between the two germline ends. Per germline, CDR1 KGHDR and CDR2 SFDVKD. This CDR3 spans 13 amino acids. The CDR3 loop is CATSGLTHQPQHF. In DNA form, the CDR3 reads TGTGCCACCAGTGGGTTGACGCATCAGCCCCAGCATTTT.

The chain combines TRBV6-2 or TRBV6-3 with TRBJ1-5, with D hard to call. CDR3 length equals 16 residues. Trimming shortened V by 0 bases and J by 4 bases, and 13 bases separated the two germline ends. The V gene's germline CDR1 is MNHEY and CDR2 SVGEGT. Here the CDR3 DNA reads TGTGCCAGCAGTTACTCGACGTTGGCAGGAAATCAGCCCCAGCATTTT. This translates into CASSYSTLAGNQPQHF.

The V call is TRBV7-6, the J call TRBJ2-1; the match to TRBD2 covers 8 bases. V lost 3 bases, J lost 6 bases, and 10 bases stayed unmatched. Germline V gene sequence: CDR1 SGHVS, CDR2 FNYEAQ. The CDR3 is made up of 16 amino acids. The CDR3 loop reads CASSFSETSDGNEQFF. The CDR3 DNA follows: TGTGCCAGCAGCTTTTCGGAGACTAGCGACGGCAATGAGCAGTTCTTC.

The table lists this clonotype with many counts. This sequence joins TRBV12-3 or TRBV12-4 and TRBJ2-7, with 7 bases identical to TRBD1. V shed 5 bases and J 5 bases; nucleotides not matched to a gene: 18. This CDR3 contains 17 residues. The CDR3 loop reads CASSPLFTGTVHDEQYF. The CDR3 DNA reads as TGTGCCAGCAGTCCCCTATTTACCGGGACAGTTCATGACGAGCAGTACTTC.

This clonotype has ten or more counts. For the CDR3, the DNA is TGTGCCAGCACCTTAGCGGGAGTAGTGGGTAATGAGCAGTTCTTC. Residues: CASTLAGVVGNEQFF. V usage is TRBV6-1 and J usage is TRBJ2-1; TRBD2 matches at 9 bases. This CDR3 has 15 amino acids. Germline-derived CDR1 and CDR2 are MNHNS and SASEGT. J gave up 7 bases and V 7 bases, and 11 bases lay outside the gene matches.

This clonotype was picked up many times. This chain uses TRBV10-3 with TRBJ1-5; no firm D call. Trimming stripped 5 bases from V and 7 bases from J, with 9 bases between. Germline CDR1 is ENHRY and CDR2 is SYGVKD. This CDR3 region has 12 residues. The CDR3 DNA sequence: TGTGCCATCAGTCCCGACGGACAGCCCCAGCATTTT. Amino acid sequence: CAISPDGQPQHF.

J is TRBJ2-2 and V is TRBV5-1; 9 bases match TRBD1. V lost 3 bases and J lost 4; bases outside the gene matches: 4. Germline V CDR1 and CDR2: SGHRS, YFSETQ. The CDR3 runs to 15 residues. The CDR3 bases are TGCGCCAGCAGCTCAGGACAGGGGTCCACCGGGGAGCTGTTTTTT. The encoded protein is CASSSGQGSTGELFF.

As regards this clonotype: With a much larger clone just one base away, this may be a read error. The chain carries TRBV6-2 or TRBV6-3 and TRBJ2-7; 7 positions match TRBD2. The trim removed 4 bases at V and 6 bases at J, leaving 3 bases unmatched. The germline V gene encodes CDR1 MNHEY and CDR2 SVGEGT. This CDR3 has 12 amino acids. This CDR3 reads CASSWRGFEQYF. As DNA, the CDR3 is TGTGCCAGCAGTTGGCGGGGGTTCGAGCAGTACTTC.

Ten or more counts support this clonotype. The DNA of the CDR3 is TGTGCCAGCAGTTCCAGGACTAGCGGGAGATTATCCTACGAGCAGTACTTC. As protein: CASSSRTSGRLSYEQYF. The chain uses TRBV6-6 and TRBJ2-7; 13 bases match TRBD2. Unmatched junction bases numbered 7, after V lost 4 bases and J lost 1 base. This CDR3 is built from 17 residues. Germline CDR1 is MNHNY and CDR2 is SVGAGI (reference sequence).

CDR3 bases: TGTGCCAGCAGCCGGTATCTGGGACGGGGGTCTGAAGCTTTCTTT. The encoded protein is CASSRYLGRGSEAFF. J is TRBJ1-1 and V is TRBV3-1; perhaps TRBD1 as D (5 bases). Germline CDR1 is LGHDT and CDR2 is YNNKEL (reference sequence). The CDR3 length is 15 residues. V gave up 4 bases and J gave up 6 bases, with 18 bases separating them.

This clonotype was counted many times. The chain employs TRBV6-5 and TRBJ1-2; tentative D call: TRBD1 (6 bases). This CDR3 has 13 residues. The V gene lost 4 bases and the J gene lost 2 bases, with 8 bases spanning the gap. Per germline, CDR1 MNHEY and CDR2 SVGAGI. CDR3 region: CASSFGQNYGYTF. DNA for the CDR3: TGTGCCAGCAGTTTCGGACAGAACTATGGCTACACCTTC.

The table lists this clonotype with a count of one. V is TRBV10-3 and J is TRBJ1-5; a possible D gene is TRBD1 (5 bases). The CDR3 sequence is 15 residues long. Germline loops: CDR1 ENHRY, CDR2 SYGVKD. The V end lost 10 bases, the J end lost 7 bases, and 23 bases lay between the germline ends. DNA for the CDR3: TGTGCCAGCAATCCCCAAGGGGTAGGGTCCCAGCCCCAGCATTTT. Its translation: CASNPQGVGSQPQHF.

This clonotype has more than one count but fewer than ten. This sequence joins TRBV4-1 and TRBJ2-1; 10 nucleotides line up with TRBD2. The length of the CDR3 is 16 residues. The germline V gene has CDR1 MGHRA and CDR2 YSYEKL. The V gene end was trimmed by 0 bases and the J gene end by 8 bases; junction bases not matched to a gene: 7. The CDR3 sequence: CASSQESSGSFDEQFF. The CDR3 region has the DNA TGCGCCAGCAGCCAAGAGTCTAGCGGGAGTTTCGATGAGCAGTTCTTC.

This clonotype occurred many times. This chain uses TRBV19 with TRBJ1-3; no clear D gene. The germline V and J ends were trimmed by 5 bases and 2 bases, with 19 bases remaining between them. This CDR3 is 17 amino acids long. Germline CDR1 LNHDA, CDR2 SQIVND (reference sequence). The CDR3 protein is CASSFRTAYYPGNTIYF. As DNA, the CDR3 is TGTGCCAGTAGTTTTCGGACGGCGTACTATCCTGGAAACACCATATATTTT.

The rearrangement links TRBV20-1 to TRBJ1-5; D may be TRBD1 (5 bases). The length of the CDR3 is 17 residues. Germline V gene data show CDR1 as DFQATT and CDR2 as SNEGSKA (reference sequence). V was cut by 3 bases and J by 0 bases, with 18 bases left in between. This CDR3 reads CSASDLSAGDSNQPQHF. CDR3 in DNA: TGCAGTGCTAGTGACCTATCGGCGGGGGATAGCAATCAGCCCCAGCATTTT.

This clonotype was counted a few times. The chain is built from TRBV24-1 and TRBJ2-7; D remains unclear. The CDR3 is 13 residues long. Per germline, CDR1 KGHDR and CDR2 SFDVKD. With 5 bases removed from V and 6 bases from J, the gap between germline ends came to 13 bases. CDR3 protein: CATSAALLGEQYF. CDR3 DNA sequence: TGTGCCACCAGTGCTGCCTTGCTGGGCGAGCAGTACTTC.

V is TRBV5-1 and J is TRBJ1-2; unclear D gene. CDR1 is SGHRS, CDR2 YFSETQ, per germline. The CDR3 length is 13 residues. Trimming took off 4 bases at V and 8 bases at J, with 15 bases between the two ends. CDR3 DNA: TGCGCCAGCAGCGATGGAGTCCTTGGGGGCTACACCTTC. As protein: CASSDGVLGGYTF. Full variable domain (outside the CDR3, taken from reference TRBV5-1 and TRBJ1-2): KAGVTQTPRYLIKTRGQQVTLSCSPISGHRSVSWYQQTPGQGLQFLFEYFSETQRNKGNFPGRFSGRQFSNSRSEMNVSTLELGDSALYLCASSDGVLGGYTFGSGTRLTVV.

The rearrangement joins TRBV20-1 to TRBJ1-1; D is unresolved. Per germline, CDR1 DFQATT and CDR2 SNEGSKA (reference sequence). The CDR3 consists of 11 residues. Trimming removed 6 bases from V and 1 base from J, with 6 bases in between. CDR3 DNA: TGCAGTGCACCGGGGAACACTGAAGCTTTCTTT. This encodes CSAPGNTEAFF.

This clonotype was seen at least ten times. The genes are TRBV3-1 and TRBJ2-7; D not resolved. V lost 3 bases and J lost 2, with 5 bases in between. Germline CDR1 reads LGHDT; CDR2 reads YNNKEL (reference sequence). This CDR3 comprises 12 residues. The CDR3 is CASSQPPYEQYF. The CDR3 DNA sequence: TGTGCCAGCAGCCAGCCCCCCTACGAGCAGTACTTC.

This clonotype was counted many times. The chain is built from TRBV5-1 and TRBJ2-1; no reliable D call. Between the trimmed V and J ends, which lost 6 bases and 0 bases, there was a span of 10 bases. The CDR3 totals 14 residues. The germline V gene encodes CDR1 SGHRS and CDR2 YFSETQ. The CDR3 region is CASKSESSYNEQFF. DNA of the CDR3: TGCGCCAGCAAGTCGGAGAGCTCCTACAATGAGCAGTTCTTC.